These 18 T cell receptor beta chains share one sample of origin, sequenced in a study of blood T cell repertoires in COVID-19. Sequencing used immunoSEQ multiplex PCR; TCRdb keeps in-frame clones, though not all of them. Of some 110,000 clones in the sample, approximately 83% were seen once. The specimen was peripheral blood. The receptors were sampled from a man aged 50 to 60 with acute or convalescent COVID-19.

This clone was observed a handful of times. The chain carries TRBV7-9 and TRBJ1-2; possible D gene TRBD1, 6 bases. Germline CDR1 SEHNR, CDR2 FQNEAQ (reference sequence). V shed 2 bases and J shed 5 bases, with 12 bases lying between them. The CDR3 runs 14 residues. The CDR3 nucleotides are TGTGCCAGCAGCTTAACGGAGACAGGTTATGGCTACACCTTC. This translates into CASSLTETGYGYTF.

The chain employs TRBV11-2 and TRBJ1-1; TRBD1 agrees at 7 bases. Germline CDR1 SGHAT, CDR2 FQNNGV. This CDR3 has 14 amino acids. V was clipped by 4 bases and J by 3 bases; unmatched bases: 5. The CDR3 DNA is TGTGCCAGCAGCTCGACTACAGGGGACACTGAAGCTTTCTTT. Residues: CASSSTTGDTEAFF.

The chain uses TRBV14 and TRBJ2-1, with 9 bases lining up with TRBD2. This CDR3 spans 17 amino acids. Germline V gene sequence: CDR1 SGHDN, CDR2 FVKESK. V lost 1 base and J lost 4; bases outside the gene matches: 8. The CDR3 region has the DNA TGTGCCAGCAGCCAAGGATCGGGCGGGAGGGGTTACAATGAGCAGTTCTTC. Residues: CASSQGSGGRGYNEQFF. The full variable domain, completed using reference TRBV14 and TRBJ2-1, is EAGVTQFPSHSVIEKGQTVTLRCDPISGHDNLYWYRRVMGKEIKFLLHFVKESKQDESGMPNNRFLAERTGGTYSTLKVQPAELEDSGVYFCASSQGSGGRGYNEQFFGPGTRLTVL.

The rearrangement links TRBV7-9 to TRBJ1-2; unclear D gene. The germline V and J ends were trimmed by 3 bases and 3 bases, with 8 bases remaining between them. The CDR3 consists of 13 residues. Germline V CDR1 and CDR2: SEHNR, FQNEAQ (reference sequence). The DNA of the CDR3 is TGTGCCAGCAGCTTCGGGGAGGACTATGGCTACACCTTC. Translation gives CASSFGEDYGYTF.

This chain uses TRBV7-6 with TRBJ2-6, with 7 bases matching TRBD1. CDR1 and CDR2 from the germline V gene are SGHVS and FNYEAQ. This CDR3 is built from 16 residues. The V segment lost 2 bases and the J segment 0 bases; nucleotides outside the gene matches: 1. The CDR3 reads CASSLRTGSGANVLTF. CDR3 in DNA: TGTGCCAGCAGCTTACGGACAGGCTCTGGGGCCAACGTCCTGACTTTC.

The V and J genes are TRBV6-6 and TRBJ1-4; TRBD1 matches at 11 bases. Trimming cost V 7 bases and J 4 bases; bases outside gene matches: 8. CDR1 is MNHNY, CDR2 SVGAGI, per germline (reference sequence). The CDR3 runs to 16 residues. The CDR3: CASTIRGTGGNEKLFF. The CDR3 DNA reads TGTGCCAGCACCATAAGGGGGACAGGGGGTAATGAAAAACTGTTTTTT.

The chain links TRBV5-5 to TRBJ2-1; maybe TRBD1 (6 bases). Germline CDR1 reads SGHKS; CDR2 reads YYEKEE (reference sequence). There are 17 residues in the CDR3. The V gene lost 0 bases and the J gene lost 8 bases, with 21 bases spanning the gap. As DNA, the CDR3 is TGTGCCAGCAGCTTGGCTCCTGGGCAGGGGTCAGGGGATGAGCAGTTCTTC. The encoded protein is CASSLAPGQGSGDEQFF.

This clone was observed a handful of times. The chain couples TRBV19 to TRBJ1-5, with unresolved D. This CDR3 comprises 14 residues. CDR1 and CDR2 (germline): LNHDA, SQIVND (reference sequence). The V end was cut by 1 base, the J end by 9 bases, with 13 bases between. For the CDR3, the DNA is TGTGCCAGTAGTATAGTAGGAGGGAAAGGGCCCCAGCATTTT. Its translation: CASSIVGGKGPQHF.

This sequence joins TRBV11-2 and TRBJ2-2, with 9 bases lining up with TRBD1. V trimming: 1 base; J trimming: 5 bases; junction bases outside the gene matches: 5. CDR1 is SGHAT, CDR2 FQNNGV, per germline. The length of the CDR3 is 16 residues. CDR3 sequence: CASSLGWTGDTGELFF. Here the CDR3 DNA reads TGTGCCAGCAGCTTAGGTTGGACAGGGGATACCGGGGAGCTGTTTTTT.

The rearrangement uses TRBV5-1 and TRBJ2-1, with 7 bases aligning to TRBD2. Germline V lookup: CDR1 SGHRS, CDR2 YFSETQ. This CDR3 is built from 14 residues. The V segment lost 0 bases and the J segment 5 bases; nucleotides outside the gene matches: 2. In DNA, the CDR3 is TGCGCCAGCAGCTTGGATGGGGGGGACAATGAGCAGTTCTTC. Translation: CASSLDGGDNEQFF.

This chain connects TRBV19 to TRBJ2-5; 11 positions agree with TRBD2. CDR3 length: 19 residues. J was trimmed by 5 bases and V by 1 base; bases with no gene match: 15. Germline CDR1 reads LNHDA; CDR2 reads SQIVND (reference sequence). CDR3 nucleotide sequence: TGTGCCAGTAGTATAGGGAGGCGAACTAGCGGGAGATCCGGCGAGACCCAGTACTTC. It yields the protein CASSIGRRTSGRSGETQYF.

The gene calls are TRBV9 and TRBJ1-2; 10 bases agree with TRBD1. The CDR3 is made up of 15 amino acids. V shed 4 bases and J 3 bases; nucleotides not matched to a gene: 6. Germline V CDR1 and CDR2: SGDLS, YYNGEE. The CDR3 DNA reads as TGTGCCAGCAGCTTAGGACAGGGGGTTTACTATGGCTACACCTTC. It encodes CASSLGQGVYYGYTF.

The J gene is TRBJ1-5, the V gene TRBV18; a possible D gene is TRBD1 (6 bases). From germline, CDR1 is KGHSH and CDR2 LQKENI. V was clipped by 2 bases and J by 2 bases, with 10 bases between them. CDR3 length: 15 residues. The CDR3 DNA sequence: TGTGCCAGCTCACCAGACAGGTTTGGCAATCAGCCCCAGCATTTT. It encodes CASSPDRFGNQPQHF.

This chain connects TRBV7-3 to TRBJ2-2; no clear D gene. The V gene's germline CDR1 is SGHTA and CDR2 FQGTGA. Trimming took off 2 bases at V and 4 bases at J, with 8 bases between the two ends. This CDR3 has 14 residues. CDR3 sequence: CASSLEFTTGELFF. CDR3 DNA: TGTGCCAGCAGCTTAGAGTTCACCACCGGGGAGCTGTTTTTT.

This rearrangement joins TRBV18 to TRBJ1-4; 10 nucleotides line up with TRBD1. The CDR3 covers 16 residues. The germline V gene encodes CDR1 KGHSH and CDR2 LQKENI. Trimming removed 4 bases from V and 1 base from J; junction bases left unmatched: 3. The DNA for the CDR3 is TGTGCCAGCTCACTGGGACAGGGGAAAACTAATGAAAAACTGTTTTTT. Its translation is CASSLGQGKTNEKLFF.

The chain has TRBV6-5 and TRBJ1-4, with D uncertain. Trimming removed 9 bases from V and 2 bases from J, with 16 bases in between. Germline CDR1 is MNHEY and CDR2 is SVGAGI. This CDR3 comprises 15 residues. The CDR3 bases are TGTGCCAGTTCTTCCCGGAGCGCGACTAATGAAAAACTGTTTTTT. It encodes CASSSRSATNEKLFF.

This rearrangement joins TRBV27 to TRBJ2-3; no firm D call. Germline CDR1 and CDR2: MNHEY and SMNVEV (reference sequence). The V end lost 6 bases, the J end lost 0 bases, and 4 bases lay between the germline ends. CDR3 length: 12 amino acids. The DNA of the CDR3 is TGTGCCAGCAGCCAAAGCACAGATACGCAGTATTTT. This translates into CASSQSTDTQYF.

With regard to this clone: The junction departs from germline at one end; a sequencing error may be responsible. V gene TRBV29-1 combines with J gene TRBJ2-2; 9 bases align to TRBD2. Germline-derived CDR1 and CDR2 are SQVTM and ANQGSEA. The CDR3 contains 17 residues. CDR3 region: CRVGGREGYYNTGELFF. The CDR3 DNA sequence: TGCCGCGTGGGGGGGCGGGAGGGCTATTACAACACCGGGGAGCTGTTTTTT.